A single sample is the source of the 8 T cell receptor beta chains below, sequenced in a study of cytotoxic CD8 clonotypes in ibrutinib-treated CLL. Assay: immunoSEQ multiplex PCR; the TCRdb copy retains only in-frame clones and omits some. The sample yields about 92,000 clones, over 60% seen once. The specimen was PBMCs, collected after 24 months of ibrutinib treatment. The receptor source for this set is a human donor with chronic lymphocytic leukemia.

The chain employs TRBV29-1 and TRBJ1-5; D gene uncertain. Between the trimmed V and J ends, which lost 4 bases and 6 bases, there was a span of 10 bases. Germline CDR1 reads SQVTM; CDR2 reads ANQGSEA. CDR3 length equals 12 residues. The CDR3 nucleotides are TGCAGCGTTGGAGAGGTCGGTCAGCCCCAGCATTTT. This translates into CSVGEVGQPQHF. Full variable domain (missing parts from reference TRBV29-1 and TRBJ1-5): SAVISQKPSRDICQRGTSLTIQCQVDSQVTMMFWYRQQPGQSLTLIATANQGSEATYESGFVIDKFPISRPNLTFSTLTVSNMSPEDSSIYLCSVGEVGQPQHFGDGTRLSIL.

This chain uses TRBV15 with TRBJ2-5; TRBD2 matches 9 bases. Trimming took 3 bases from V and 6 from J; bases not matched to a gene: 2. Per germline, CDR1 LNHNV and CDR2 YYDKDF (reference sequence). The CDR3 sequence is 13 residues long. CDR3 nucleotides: TGTGCCACCAGCAGTAGCGGGAGAAAGACCCAGTACTTC. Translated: CATSSSGRKTQYF.

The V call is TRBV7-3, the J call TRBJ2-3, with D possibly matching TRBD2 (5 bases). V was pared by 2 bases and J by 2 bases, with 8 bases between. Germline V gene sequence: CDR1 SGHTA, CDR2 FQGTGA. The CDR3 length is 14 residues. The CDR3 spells CASSLWEHTDTQYF. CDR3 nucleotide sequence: TGTGCCAGCAGCTTATGGGAGCACACAGATACGCAGTATTTT.

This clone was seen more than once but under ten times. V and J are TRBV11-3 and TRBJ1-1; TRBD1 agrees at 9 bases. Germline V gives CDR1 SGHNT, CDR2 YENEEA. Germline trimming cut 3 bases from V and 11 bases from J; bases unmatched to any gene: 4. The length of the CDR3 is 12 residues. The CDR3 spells CASSLGTGMAFF. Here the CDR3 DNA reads TGTGCCAGCAGCTTGGGGACAGGGATGGCTTTCTTT.

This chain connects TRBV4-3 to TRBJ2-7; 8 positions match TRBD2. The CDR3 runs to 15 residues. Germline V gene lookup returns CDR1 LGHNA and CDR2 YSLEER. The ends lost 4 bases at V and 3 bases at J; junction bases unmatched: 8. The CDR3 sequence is CASSPRGGGLYEQYF. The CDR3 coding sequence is TGCGCCAGCAGCCCCCGGGGCGGGGGGCTCTACGAGCAGTACTTC.

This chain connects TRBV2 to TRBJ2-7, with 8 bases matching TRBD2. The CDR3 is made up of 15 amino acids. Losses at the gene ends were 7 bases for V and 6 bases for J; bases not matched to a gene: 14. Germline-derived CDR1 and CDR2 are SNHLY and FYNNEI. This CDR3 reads CASTREDALLSEQYF. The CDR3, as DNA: TGTGCCAGCACGCGGGAGGATGCCTTATTAAGCGAGCAGTACTTC.

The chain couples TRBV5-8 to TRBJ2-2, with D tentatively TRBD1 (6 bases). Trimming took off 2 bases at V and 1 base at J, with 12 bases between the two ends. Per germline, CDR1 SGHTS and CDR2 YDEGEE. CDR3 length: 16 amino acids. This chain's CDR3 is CASSFWGRGNTGELFF. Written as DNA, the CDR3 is TGTGCCAGCAGCTTTTGGGGCAGGGGGAACACCGGGGAGCTGTTTTTT.

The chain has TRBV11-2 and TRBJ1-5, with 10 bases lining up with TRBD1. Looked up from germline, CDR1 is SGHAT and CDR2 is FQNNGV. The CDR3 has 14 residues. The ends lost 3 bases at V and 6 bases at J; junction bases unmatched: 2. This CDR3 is CASSLTGGGQPQHF. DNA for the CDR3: TGTGCCAGCAGCTTGACAGGGGGCGGTCAGCCCCAGCATTTT.